This TCR beta chain was captured by sequencing in a study of shared clonotypes between healthy human individuals. Trimming removed 0 bases from V and 2 bases from J, with 11 bases in between. CDR3 length: 14 amino acids. Looked up from germline, CDR1 is GTSNPN and CDR2 is SVGIG (reference sequence). Produced via immunoSEQ multiplex PCR; TCRdb's table is partial and in-frame only. The data show millions of clones, approximately 94% seen once. Notes on this clone: This sample also contains other DNA sequences that code for the same CDR3.

CD45RO-negative, CCR7-positively selected cells formed the naive CD8 fraction, excluding terminally differentiated effector memory CD45RA+ cells. The chain couples TRBV30 to TRBJ2-7; TRBD1 is a possible D gene (6 bases). This TCR derives from a young man in good health. What was sequenced was naive CD8+ T cells sorted from blood. The CDR3 DNA sequence: TGTGCCTGGAGTGTAATGGCAGGGGCCTACGAGCAGTACTTC. Protein: CAWSVMAGAYEQYF.